Sequencing of this T cell receptor beta chain was carried out in a study of identical twins. Using its own MiXCR run on the 5' RACE reads, TCRdb lists one record per CDR3 protein. The sample has about 790,000 distinct CDR3 sequences, 15% to 20% seen once; the top ten hold about an eighth. This clonotype occurred many times. V lost 1 base to trimming and J lost 2 bases, with 6 bases between them. The CDR3 runs 13 residues. Looked up from germline, CDR1 is SGHAT and CDR2 is FQNNGV. The sample was also reused in another study, on T cells expressing NK-cell markers. This second study says: The study sequenced eight donors, seven HCMV-seropositive and one seronegative.

V gene TRBV11-2 combines with J gene TRBJ2-7; D is unclear. The source material was PBMCs. The sequence came from a woman younger than 30 in good health. Here the CDR3 DNA reads TGTGCCAGCAGCTTAGGCGTAACCTACGAGCAGTACTTC. Translation gives CASSLGVTYEQYF.